Listed here are 12 T cell receptor beta chains from one sample, sequenced in a study of Graves' ophthalmopathy and Graves' hyperthyroidism. Amplification targeted the TCR beta CDR3 regions, with RNA transcripts as the source material. HTBI primers served in a first-round RT-PCR, which a second-round multiplex PCR followed. TCRdb re-called the multiplex PCR reads through MiXCR, storing one row per CDR3 protein. The sample carries 400,000 or so distinct CDR3 sequences, about a sixth recorded once. The sample consisted of peripheral blood. Source of these receptors: an adult woman with stable Graves' hyperthyroidism.

This clonotype was seen just once. The chain is built from TRBV6-1 and TRBJ1-3, with D possibly being TRBD1 (5 bases). Germline values: CDR1 MNHNS, CDR2 SASEGT. The CDR3 runs 17 residues. V was pared by 5 bases and J by 2 bases, with 19 bases between. This chain's CDR3 is CASSPSAPRGTGNTIYF. As DNA, the CDR3 is TGTGCCAGCAGTCCATCCGCGCCCCGGGGGACTGGAAACACCATATATTTT.

V is TRBV2 and J is TRBJ2-5, with TRBD2 identical over 8 bases. This CDR3 spans 16 amino acids. Germline assignment: CDR1 SNHLY and CDR2 FYNNEI. With V trimmed by 6 bases and J by 5 bases, 14 bases remained unmatched. The CDR3 sequence: CASRGSGIPLGETQYF. CDR3 DNA sequence: TGTGCCAGCAGGGGTAGCGGGATCCCTTTGGGGGAGACCCAGTACTTC.

The CDR3 region is CATSRDREAGEQYF. CDR3 bases: TGTGCCACCAGCAGAGATCGGGAGGCGGGCGAGCAGTACTTC. The chain joins TRBV15 to TRBJ2-7, with 7 bases matching TRBD2. J was trimmed by 6 bases and V by 0 bases; bases with no gene match: 5. The CDR3 is made up of 14 amino acids. Germline V gene data show CDR1 as LNHNV and CDR2 as YYDKDF (reference sequence).

This clonotype was picked up many times. The J gene is TRBJ2-7, the V gene TRBV7-8; D may be TRBD2 (5 bases). Germline V CDR1 and CDR2: SGHVS, FQNEAQ. The CDR3 sequence is 12 residues long. Trimming removed 2 bases at V and 7 bases at J, with 9 bases between. CDR3 bases: TGTGCCAGCAGCTTATACCCGGGAGAGCAGTACTTC. This encodes CASSLYPGEQYF.

This clonotype was recorded at least ten times. V and J are TRBV6-1 and TRBJ2-7; 9 bases line up with TRBD2. The CDR3 has 15 amino acids. V trimming: 5 bases; J trimming: 4 bases; junction bases outside the gene matches: 9. The germline V gene encodes CDR1 MNHNS and CDR2 SASEGT. The CDR3 DNA sequence: TGTGCCAGCAGTATTTATAGCGGGAGTGGATACGAGCAGTACTTC. Its protein is CASSIYSGSGYEQYF.

This clonotype was seen many times. V and J are TRBV7-8 and TRBJ2-2, with D perhaps matching TRBD1 or TRBD2 (5 bases each). V was clipped by 5 bases and J by 1 base, with 11 bases between them. This CDR3 comprises 15 residues. The germline V gene encodes CDR1 SGHVS and CDR2 FQNEAQ. CDR3 DNA: TGTGCCAGCAGCCCGGGACGATTGAACACCGGGGAGCTGTTTTTT. Protein: CASSPGRLNTGELFF.

The sample holds a few counts of this clonotype. V is TRBV4-1 and J is TRBJ1-1, with D possibly TRBD1 on 5 matching bases. The CDR3 runs 15 residues. Germline V gene sequence: CDR1 MGHRA, CDR2 YSYEKL. The V and J ends lost 4 bases and 6 bases respectively, with 18 bases between them. CDR3 sequence: CASSPGRRGLAEAFF. Here the CDR3 DNA reads TGCGCCAGCAGCCCCGGAAGGCGGGGGTTGGCTGAAGCTTTCTTT.

Worth noting for this clonotype: A much larger clone lies one base from this, so it may be a read error. J is TRBJ2-1 and V is TRBV6-2 or TRBV6-3; D is unresolved. The CDR3 is made up of 11 amino acids. Germline values: CDR1 MNHEY, CDR2 SVGEGT. CDR3 bases: TGTGGCAGCAGTTACGGGCAGGTTCAGTTCTTC. Protein sequence: CGSSYGQVQFF.

This clonotype appeared many times. This sequence joins TRBV12-3 or TRBV12-4 and TRBJ2-7; TRBD2 aligns across 9 bases. After removal of 6 bases from V and 5 bases from J, the junction contained 8 bases not matched to a gene. This CDR3 is 14 amino acids long. CDR3 sequence: CASSPGLASNEQYF. The CDR3 DNA sequence: TGTGCCAGCAGCCCGGGACTAGCCAGCAACGAGCAGTACTTC.

This clonotype appeared a few times. V and J are TRBV5-5 and TRBJ2-2; D perhaps matches TRBD2 (6 bases). V gave up 3 bases and J gave up 6 bases, with 18 bases separating them. This CDR3 is built from 16 residues. Germline values: CDR1 SGHKS, CDR2 YYEKEE (reference sequence). CDR3 loop: CASSYPGLGSPGELFF. The DNA for the CDR3 is TGTGCCAGCAGCTACCCGGGACTCGGGAGCCCCGGGGAGCTGTTTTTT.

This clonotype has more than one count but fewer than ten. The CDR3 reads CSARPSWAGEYEQYF. The CDR3 region has the DNA TGCAGTGCTAGACCTTCCTGGGCGGGGGAGTACGAGCAGTACTTC. The chain carries TRBV20-1 and TRBJ2-7, with 7 bases that match TRBD2. Germline CDR1 DFQATT, CDR2 SNEGSKA (reference sequence). This CDR3 comprises 15 residues. V gave up 2 bases and J gave up 4 bases; unmatched junction bases: 11.

This clonotype occurred many times. The chain links TRBV7-9 to TRBJ1-2; D gene unclear. Germline CDR1 reads SEHNR; CDR2 reads FQNEAQ (reference sequence). The V and J ends lost 1 base and 4 bases respectively, with 10 bases between them. This CDR3 comprises 14 residues. CDR3 coding DNA: TGTGCCAGCAGCTTAGACGCAGGCCTCTATGGCTACACCTTC. Its protein is CASSLDAGLYGYTF.